The text below deals with one T cell receptor beta chain. Its matching antigen is unknown. The ends were cut back, 5 bases at V and 10 bases at J, with 14 bases in the middle. The germline CDR1 and CDR2 sequences are SEHNR and FQNEAQ (reference sequence). CDR3 length equals 12 residues. The sample is drawn from a study of cytomegalovirus exposure and HLA in healthy donors. About the research overall: Unique TCRs numbering about 87 million, obtained from HLA-typed donors, made up an early data release.

Whole-study results and caveats: Later analysis identified about 17,000 TCR beta sequences associated with HLA alleles, using a false discovery rate threshold of 0.05.

Amplification used 60 Vbeta primers and 13 Jbeta primers. This table comes from immunoSEQ multiplex PCR, and its TCRdb copy is limited to in-frame clones, with some not included. The profile covers 150,000 to 250,000 clones, with 80% to 85% appearing a single time and 5.5% to 7.5% taken by the ten largest. V is TRBV7-9 and J is TRBJ1-1; weak D call: TRBD1 (5 bases). This TCR came from a woman in her forties or fifties in good health and CMV-seropositive. Input material: PBMCs. CDR3 amino acids: CASSAGQLTAFF. The DNA of the CDR3 is TGTGCCAGCAGCGCCGGACAACTGACAGCTTTCTTT.